The next 31 T cell receptor beta chains were all read from a single sample in a study of blood T cell repertoires in COVID-19. The repertoire was sequenced with immunoSEQ multiplex PCR; TCRdb's copy has only in-frame clones and lacks some. The table lists 200,000 to 300,000 clones, 92% of them singletons. Source material: peripheral blood. All receptors come from a man aged 30-40 years with COVID-19, enrolled during active disease.

The chain uses TRBV2 and TRBJ2-5, with 11 bases aligning to TRBD2. Germline lookup yields CDR1 SNHLY and CDR2 FYNNEI. CDR3 length: 16 residues. The trim removed 4 bases at V and 5 bases at J, leaving 9 bases unmatched. In DNA, the CDR3 is TGTGCCAGCAGTGGGGCTAGCGGGGGGCTGGGTGAGACCCAGTACTTC. This encodes CASSGASGGLGETQYF.

The table lists this clone with a few counts. The gene calls are TRBV19 and TRBJ2-6; 7 bases agree with TRBD1. Germline lookup yields CDR1 LNHDA and CDR2 SQIVND (reference sequence). Losses at the gene ends were 9 bases for V and 0 bases for J; bases not matched to a gene: 11. The CDR3 has 17 residues. For the CDR3, the DNA is TGTGCCAGCCTGCGTGGGACAGCCGTCTCTGGGGCCAACGTCCTGACTTTC. Protein sequence: CASLRGTAVSGANVLTF. The whole variable domain, filled in from reference TRBV19 and TRBJ2-6, reads DGGITQSPKYLFRKEGQNVTLSCEQNLNHDAMYWYRQDPGQGLRLIYYSQIVNDFQKGDIAEGYSVSREKKESFPLTVTSAQKNPTAFYLCASLRGTAVSGANVLTFGAGSRLTVL.

The CDR3 DNA reads TGTGCCAGCAGCCCAGGGGTCAATTCACCCCTCCACTTT. Translation gives CASSPGVNSPLHF. V gene TRBV7-3 combines with J gene TRBJ1-6; a possible D gene is TRBD1 (6 bases). Germline assignment: CDR1 SGHTA and CDR2 FQGTGA. The CDR3 consists of 13 residues. Trimming cost V 5 bases and J 7 bases, with 9 bases left between them.

The chain has TRBV15 and TRBJ1-5; D gene unclear. The V gene's germline CDR1 is LNHNV and CDR2 YYDKDF (reference sequence). This CDR3 contains 17 residues. V lost 0 bases and J lost 7, with 19 bases in between. The CDR3 protein is CATSRDRVREVDQPQHF. The CDR3 DNA reads as TGTGCCACCAGCAGAGATCGAGTAAGGGAGGTTGACCAGCCCCAGCATTTT.

This sequence joins TRBV7-9 and TRBJ1-1, with 8 bases aligning to TRBD1. The CDR3 is made up of 14 amino acids. The trim removed 5 bases at V and 14 bases at J, leaving 16 bases unmatched. Germline values: CDR1 SEHNR, CDR2 FQNEAQ (reference sequence). In nucleotides, the CDR3 is TGTGCCAGCAGCCCAGGACAGGGCCTCGACTCGCCCTTCTTT. As protein: CASSPGQGLDSPFF.

The chain employs TRBV28 and TRBJ1-6; tentatively, D is TRBD1 (6 bases). Germline V gene sequence: CDR1 MDHEN, CDR2 SYDVKM. The V gene lost 3 bases and the J gene lost 6 bases, with 18 bases spanning the gap. This CDR3 comprises 17 residues. The CDR3 coding sequence is TGTGCCAGCAGTTTCGAATCGACAGGAACTCGTAATTCACCCCTCCACTTT. It translates to CASSFESTGTRNSPLHF.

This chain joins TRBV7-9 and TRBJ1-1; D is ambiguous. CDR1 and CDR2 (germline): SEHNR, FQNEAQ (reference sequence). The CDR3 has 17 amino acids. The V and J ends lost 4 bases and 0 bases respectively, with 18 bases between them. CDR3 nucleotides: TGTGCCAGCAGCTCCCCGGGAAGGGCGTACATGAACACTGAAGCTTTCTTT. The encoded protein is CASSSPGRAYMNTEAFF.

The chain recombines TRBV2 with TRBJ1-2; 9 bases agree with TRBD1. With 5 bases clipped from V and 2 bases from J, the junction kept 9 bases outside the gene matches. The CDR3 loop spans 16 amino acids. Germline assignment: CDR1 SNHLY and CDR2 FYNNEI. The CDR3 nucleotides are TGTGCCAGCAGTAACACCCCCGGGACAGGGAACTATGGCTACACCTTC. This sequence encodes CASSNTPGTGNYGYTF.

The chain recombines TRBV2 with TRBJ2-2; 7 nucleotides align to TRBD1. The CDR3 contains 15 residues. CDR1 is SNHLY, CDR2 FYNNEI, per germline. The ends lost 2 bases at V and 7 bases at J; junction bases unmatched: 7. The CDR3 here is CASSEWTGRSGELFF. The CDR3 DNA is TGTGCCAGCAGTGAATGGACAGGACGGAGCGGGGAGCTGTTTTTT.

The chain combines TRBV7-9 with TRBJ1-1; 8 bases are shared with TRBD1. The ends lost 5 bases at V and 3 bases at J; junction bases unmatched: 11. Per germline, CDR1 SEHNR and CDR2 FQNEAQ (reference sequence). The CDR3 length is 16 residues. CDR3 region: CASSQGRGRRDTEAFF. CDR3 sequence (DNA): TGTGCCAGCAGCCAGGGCAGGGGGCGAAGGGACACTGAAGCTTTCTTT.

V and J are TRBV4-1 and TRBJ1-5; D might be TRBD1 (5 bases). Trimming pared 4 bases from V and 5 bases from J, leaving 9 bases between. Germline CDR1 is MGHRA and CDR2 is YSYEKL. This CDR3 is built from 13 residues. The CDR3 here is CASSPKGDQPQHF. In DNA form, the CDR3 reads TGCGCCAGCAGCCCGAAAGGGGATCAGCCCCAGCATTTT.

The V gene is TRBV2, the J gene TRBJ1-6, with TRBD1 identical over 9 bases. The V segment lost 6 bases and the J segment 4 bases; nucleotides outside the gene matches: 7. This CDR3 spans 16 amino acids. In germline, CDR1 is SNHLY, CDR2 FYNNEI. CDR3 DNA: TGTGCCAGCAGCCGGGACAGGGCGGATTATAATTCACCCCTCCACTTT. Translating it yields CASSRDRADYNSPLHF.

V is TRBV14 and J is TRBJ1-3; the match to TRBD1 covers 7 bases. The V gene's germline CDR1 is SGHDN and CDR2 FVKESK. This CDR3 has 22 amino acids. V gave up 1 base and J gave up 0 bases; unmatched junction bases: 21. CDR3 loop: CASSQGAWGTDSLLFSGNTIYF. CDR3 nucleotide sequence: TGTGCCAGCAGCCAAGGGGCCTGGGGGACAGATTCATTATTATTCTCTGGAAACACCATATATTTT.

This chain joins TRBV3-1 (or the pseudogene TRBV3-2) and TRBJ1-2, with 7 bases matching TRBD1. V gave up 4 bases and J gave up 2 bases; unmatched junction bases: 10. Germline V lookup: CDR1 LGHDT, CDR2 YNNKEL (reference sequence). This CDR3 spans 16 amino acids. DNA of the CDR3: TGTGCCAGCAGCCTAATTCTCGGACAGGACAACTATGGCTACACCTTC. Residues: CASSLILGQDNYGYTF.

CDR3 protein: CASSSEGQGAYYGYTF. CDR3 nucleotides: TGTGCCAGCAGCTCAGAGGGACAGGGGGCGTACTATGGCTACACCTTC. The genes are TRBV5-6 and TRBJ1-2, with TRBD1 matching 12 bases. The V gene's germline CDR1 is SGHDT and CDR2 YYEEEE. Losses at the gene ends were 3 bases for V and 3 bases for J; bases not matched to a gene: 6. This CDR3 is 16 amino acids long.

V usage is TRBV5-1 and J usage is TRBJ1-2; TRBD1 matches 7 bases. J gave up 6 bases and V 0 bases, and 8 bases lay outside the gene matches. CDR3 size: 15 residues. Germline assignment: CDR1 SGHRS and CDR2 YFSETQ. CDR3 protein: CASSLGITGANGYTF. CDR3 DNA: TGCGCCAGCAGCTTGGGCATCACAGGGGCGAATGGCTACACCTTC.

The DNA of the CDR3 is TGTGCCAGCAGCGTGGACGGGGGGGCCTACAATGAGCAGTTCTTC. This codes for CASSVDGGAYNEQFF. The chain employs TRBV9 and TRBJ2-1, with 8 bases that match TRBD2. V shed 2 bases, J shed 2 bases, and the junction held 3 bases outside the gene matches. Germline CDR1 and CDR2: SGDLS and YYNGEE. The CDR3 has 15 residues.

The chain has TRBV4-1 and TRBJ1-5; D remains ambiguous. V shed 4 bases and J shed 2 bases, with 18 bases lying between them. The CDR3 consists of 17 residues. Germline V gene data show CDR1 as MGHRA and CDR2 as YSYEKL. Here the CDR3 reads CASSPHPARQRNQPQHF. The CDR3 coding sequence is TGCGCCAGCAGCCCGCACCCCGCGAGGCAGCGCAATCAGCCCCAGCATTTT.

V and J are TRBV19 and TRBJ1-5, with a weak D call TRBD1 (5 bases). Germline CDR1 LNHDA, CDR2 SQIVND (reference sequence). This CDR3 spans 15 amino acids. V lost 5 bases to trimming and J lost 6 bases, with 17 bases between them. The CDR3, as DNA: TGTGCCAGTAGTGGTTCCGGGACTAAGGGTCAGCCCCAGCATTTT. Translating gives CASSGSGTKGQPQHF.

The gene calls are TRBV5-1 and TRBJ1-1; D not certain. The CDR3 is 13 amino acids. Looked up from germline, CDR1 is SGHRS and CDR2 is YFSETQ. Trimming took 6 bases from V and 4 from J, leaving 13 bases between them. For the CDR3, the DNA is TGCGCCAGCACCCTAGAGATGGGCACTGAAGCTTTCTTT. Amino acid sequence: CASTLEMGTEAFF.

The V call is TRBV4-1, the J call TRBJ1-5; TRBD1 agrees at 7 bases. J was trimmed by 7 bases and V by 2 bases; bases with no gene match: 8. The CDR3 extends over 15 amino acids. Germline V gene sequence: CDR1 MGHRA, CDR2 YSYEKL. CDR3 in DNA: TGCGCCAGCAGCCAAACGACAGGGTCAGGGCAGCCCCAGCATTTT. Its protein product is CASSQTTGSGQPQHF.

On this clone itself: The sample carries other DNA sequences with the same CDR3. The rearrangement joins TRBV6-5 to TRBJ2-7, with a weak D call TRBD1 (6 bases). This CDR3 is 11 amino acids long. Per the germline V gene, CDR1 is MNHEY and CDR2 is SVGAGI. The V gene lost 6 bases and the J gene lost 3 bases, with 6 bases spanning the gap. The CDR3 loop reads CASSRGYEQYF. DNA for the CDR3: TGTGCCAGCAGCAGGGGCTACGAGCAGTACTTC.

The chain uses TRBV7-9 and TRBJ1-2, with unresolved D. The CDR3 contains 11 residues. The germline CDR1 and CDR2 sequences are SEHNR and FQNEAQ (reference sequence). V lost 3 bases and J 6 bases, leaving 5 bases between the germline ends. CDR3 coding DNA: TGTGCCAGCAGCTTTGAGAATGGCTACACCTTC. It is translated as CASSFENGYTF.

V and J are TRBV6-5 and TRBJ2-7, with D possibly matching TRBD2 (6 bases). Per the germline V gene, CDR1 is MNHEY and CDR2 is SVGAGI. The CDR3 is made up of 16 amino acids. V lost 0 bases and J 4 bases, leaving 16 bases between the germline ends. The CDR3 loop is CASSYSGGGSIYEQYF. As DNA, the CDR3 is TGTGCCAGCAGTTACTCGGGGGGAGGATCGATTTACGAGCAGTACTTC.

The gene calls are TRBV7-3 and TRBJ2-5; TRBD1 aligns across 9 bases. The CDR3 has 15 amino acids. Per germline, CDR1 SGHTA and CDR2 FQGTGA. The V gene end was trimmed by 2 bases and the J gene end by 2 bases; junction bases not matched to a gene: 3. The DNA for the CDR3 is TGTGCCAGCAGCTTAGGGACAGGGCTACAAGAGACCCAGTACTTC. Amino acids: CASSLGTGLQETQYF.

V gene TRBV6-5 combines with J gene TRBJ1-1; D gene ambiguous. Trimming took 8 bases from V and 5 from J, leaving 18 bases between them. The CDR3 is 14 residues long. In germline, CDR1 is MNHEY, CDR2 SVGAGI. CDR3 in amino acids: CASGGLADQTEAFF. CDR3 DNA sequence: TGTGCCAGCGGAGGGCTGGCTGACCAAACTGAAGCTTTCTTT.

The V call is TRBV7-9, the J call TRBJ1-4; no definite D call. CDR3 length: 14 residues. Trimming left V 5 bases short and J 3 bases short, with 10 bases between. The germline V gene encodes CDR1 SEHNR and CDR2 FQNEAQ (reference sequence). CDR3 amino acids: CASSLGRANEKLFF. CDR3 DNA sequence: TGTGCCAGCAGCCTAGGGCGGGCTAATGAAAAACTGTTTTTT.

The rearrangement uses TRBV6-5 and TRBJ2-7, with 9 nucleotides matching TRBD1. The CDR3 runs 12 residues. The ends lost 8 bases at V and 4 bases at J; junction bases unmatched: 3. Germline V gene data show CDR1 as MNHEY and CDR2 as SVGAGI. For the CDR3, the DNA is TGTGCCAGCCGGGACAGGGCATACGAGCAGTACTTC. It specifies CASRDRAYEQYF.

This clone showed up just a few times. This chain joins TRBV9 and TRBJ2-2; 9 bases match TRBD1. This CDR3 is built from 20 residues. The ends lost 2 bases at V and 0 bases at J; junction bases unmatched: 14. Germline-derived CDR1 and CDR2 are SGDLS and YYNGEE. The CDR3, as DNA: TGTGCCAGCAGCGTTTCTACCTACAGGGGGCGAGAGGCGAACACCGGGGAGCTGTTTTTT. It encodes CASSVSTYRGREANTGELFF.

The genes are TRBV6-1 and TRBJ1-1; D is possibly TRBD1 (5 bases). Per the germline V gene, CDR1 is MNHNS and CDR2 is SASEGT. V lost 2 bases to trimming and J lost 1 base, with 5 bases between them. The CDR3 totals 13 residues. CDR3 nucleotide sequence: TGTGCCAGCAGTGAACAGGGGAACACTGAAGCTTTCTTT. Amino acid sequence: CASSEQGNTEAFF.

The gene calls are TRBV6-5 and TRBJ2-7; 9 bases align to TRBD2. CDR1 and CDR2 (germline): MNHEY, SVGAGI. Trimming removed 7 bases from V and 4 bases from J; junction bases left unmatched: 8. The CDR3 loop spans 14 amino acids. The CDR3 is CASKWASGVYEQYF. DNA for the CDR3: TGTGCCAGCAAATGGGCTAGCGGGGTATACGAGCAGTACTTC.